The entry below gives a single TCR beta chain sequence along with its context. The data belong to a study of technical replicates of blood from several donors. Sequenced by immunoSEQ multiplex PCR; TCRdb stores in-frame clones only, minus some. Here the sample spans approximately 66,000 clones, approximately 90% being singletons. This CDR3 contains 12 residues. Germline assignment: CDR1 SGHTA and CDR2 FQGTGA. V gave up 4 bases and J gave up 8 bases; unmatched junction bases: 1. The chain recombines TRBV7-3 with TRBJ2-2; 7 bases agree with TRBD1. This clonotype was sampled from a human donor in good health. Some clones in this sample may be carry-over from other donors' samples. Sequenced sample: PBMCs. The DNA of the CDR3 is TGTGCCAGCAGCTCAGGGGGAGGGGAGCTGTTTTTT. Amino acid sequence: CASSSGGGELFF.